This TCR beta chain was sequenced for a study of patients and donors after allogeneic stem cell transplantation. One entry per CDR3 protein, called by TCRdb with MiXCR from the RT-PCR reads. The data show roughly 21,000 distinct CDR3 sequences, 29% seen once. Trimming stripped 5 bases from V and 1 base from J, with 8 bases between. Germline CDR1 is SGHVS and CDR2 is FQNEAQ. The CDR3 is made up of 13 amino acids. This sequence was found in a human donor who was either an allogeneic HSCT recipient or a stem cell or donor lymphocyte infusion donor (not recorded which). It is not recorded whose cells these are; they may come from a transplant donor. The sequencing sample was made of blood, either unsorted or a sorted T cell fraction (not recorded which). The chain couples TRBV7-8 to TRBJ1-2; D is ambiguous. The CDR3 sequence: CASSRWYNYGYTF. The CDR3 region has the DNA TGTGCCAGCAGCCGTTGGTATAACTATGGCTACACCTTC.